This TCR beta chain was found in a study of cytomegalovirus exposure and HLA in healthy donors (dated by TCRdb to about 2017). For the study in its entirety: In an earlier analysis of 587 of the donors, approximately 260 Gb of sequence data and 90 million to 120 million unique TCR beta sequences from roughly 180 million T cells were reported. Approximately 300 gigabases of sequencing data and around 85 million unique TCR sequences made up an early release that covered 500 to 650 HLA-typed donors. Of the roughly 400 genotyped donors, more than 75% were placed in the genetic ancestry cluster associated with self-reported Caucasian donors. The study aimed to test whether signatures of past pathogen exposure could be identified by cataloging public T cell receptors. Using immunosequencing, the study profiled T cell repertoires from approximately 700 subjects and related those repertoires to cytomegalovirus serostatus. Along with the approximately 700-subject first cohort, a separate validation cohort of 120 different subjects was used. High-throughput TCR immunosequencing, statistical association of individual TCRs with disease status, and machine learning were combined to predict cytomegalovirus infection status. In a later analysis, previously published TCR beta repertoires from 600 to 850 donors were re-analyzed and high-resolution HLA genotyping was added so that TCR occurrence patterns could be studied. Rather than using new phenotypic data, the later analysis identified candidate immune exposures from TCR beta sequences and from how often those sequences occurred across donors. An earlier analysis of about 620 of the donors applied high-throughput TCR beta sequencing to assess whether each TCR beta V gene segment acted as functional or pseudogenic. Donor age, sex, ethnicity and CMV serostatus were collected together with the repertoire data. In a later genetic analysis, genome-wide SNP genotypes for about three fifths of the roughly 670 donors were used, and that subset was treated as a discovery cohort. Every repertoire in the discovery cohort had been generated on one and the same sequencing platform. HLA typing covered class I and class II loci at four-digit resolution. Typing coverage differed by locus: A, B, C, DRB1 and DQB1 were typed in roughly 620-630 donors, DQA1 in 522, DPA1 in some 610, and DPB1 in roughly 470. Because of strong linkage in the cohort, roughly five DR-DQ haplotypes were treated as single units for association and clustering. Across about 380 genotyped donors of the cohort, an average of approximately 240,000 unique TCR beta nucleotide sequences per donor were sequenced, and roughly 18% of those sequences were non-productive. The paper's findings and limits, for the study overall: A later analysis associated about 17,000 TCR beta sequences with specific HLA alleles at a false discovery rate of 0.05. The presence/absence analyses assumed that sequencing depth was roughly uniform across donors, and that assumption may not be true. A later genetic analysis reported fewer N-insertions in productive TCRs among donors in an Asian-associated ancestry cluster than the roughly 650-donor mean. Because counts were too low, roughly 16 rarely observed V segments, including chromosome 9 orphons, were excluded from the earlier analysis of some 590 of the donors. Correlated functional status among segregating V segments might reflect linkage disequilibrium, but an unknown experimental factor could not be ruled out. Across donors, most TCR sequences were observed very rarely, whereas some public TCRs were present in many individuals. Some IMGT-functional V segments, including TRBV6-2 and TRBV6-3, could not be distinguished by the 87-base-pair reads and were therefore excluded. According to a later analysis, parvovirus B19, influenza, CMV and Epstein-Barr virus appeared linked to several top co-occurrence clusters. For the cohort, immune exposure information was limited to CMV serostatus. In an earlier analysis of more than 500 of the donors, most TCR beta V segments appeared in productive rearrangements about 87% or about 30% of the time, broadly matching IMGT annotations. When HLA alleles, especially DR and DQ, strongly co-occurred, attributing TCR associations to individual alleles was difficult. In the study, roughly 160 TCR beta chains were listed as associated with cytomegalovirus. A further reported finding was that TCR beta sequences accurately predicted the HLA-A and HLA-B alleles for most subjects in the first cohort. A group of highly shared sequence variants was considered likely to be a technical artifact of the sequencing pipeline. In both the original and validation cohorts, the classifier was reported to diagnose cytomegalovirus status with high specificity and sensitivity. This cohort had only TCR beta chains sequenced, and the lack of alpha or paired-chain data limited which features could be detected. According to a later analysis, most CMV-associated TCR beta chains appeared to be HLA-restricted, and the HLA associations seemed to be driven largely by CMV exposure. A later analysis found that HLA-associated TCR beta chains were more clonally expanded and had lower generation probabilities than equally common non-associated chains. V-gene and J-gene trimming of TCR beta chains was associated with a missense DCLRE1C variant in a later genetic analysis, and the association was replicated in an independent cohort. Because HLA typing was missing for some donors at each locus, association tests included only the typed subset. Three of the identified cytomegalovirus-associated TCR beta chains were confirmed in vitro to be specific for cytomegalovirus antigens. The authors suggested that the approach could potentially be extended to other disease states and immunological phenotypes. In a later analysis, the rate of TCR association differed among HLA loci, with DRB1 alleles having the most associated TCRs and HLA-C alleles having the fewest.

Counted from cysteine to phenylalanine, this CDR3 has 14 amino acids. Of the read, only the CDR3 DNA is kept; its 42 bases are in frame from base 1. V is clipped by 1 base and J by 6 bases, and the sequence between their germline boundaries is 15 bases long. As encoded in the germline V gene, CDR1 is SQVTM while CDR2 is ANQGSEA. Libraries were made using the immunoSEQ multiplex PCR assay. The multiplex PCR relied on a mix of 60 forward primers for TCR Vbeta segments and 13 reverse primers for TCR Jbeta segments. The CDR3 region of rearranged TCR beta genes was amplified from genomic DNA by a multiplex PCR assay. On the Illumina HiSeq System, the amplified TCR beta libraries were sequenced as 87-base-pair reads. Under the source paper's analysis protocol: Across the roughly 700 repertoires, a later analysis counted about 81 million unique TCR beta chains, around 11 million of which were shared by at least two donors. Raw reads were error-corrected and collapsed into unique sequences by a nearest-neighbor algorithm in which closely related sequences were merged to remove PCR and sequencing errors. To assign V, D and J gene segments, CDR3 sequences were aligned to IMGT reference sequences. For a sequence to be retained, at least a six-nucleotide match to both a V gene segment and a J gene segment was required. Rearrangements were called productive when the CDR3 lacked stop codons and stayed in frame with V and J; all others were non-productive. CDR3 was defined according to IMGT convention as the region running from the second conserved V-encoded cysteine to the conserved J-encoded phenylalanine. The earlier analysis of 500 to 650 of the donors excluded any sequence lacking an unambiguous match to a single V gene segment. In an earlier analysis of some 590 of the donors, a V segment was called functional when productive rearrangements were above 56.7%, and segregating when the standard deviation between donors exceeded 5%. A statistical classification framework was built to diagnose cytomegalovirus status from the catalog of TCR beta chain sequences. A later analysis assigned V and J genes by comparing TCR nucleotide sequences with IMGT/GENE-DB human TR gene sequences. In a later analysis, CDR3 sequences and most-parsimonious VDJ recombination scenarios were assigned using the TCRdist pipeline. In a later analysis, every TCR beta chain was defined by the combination of its CDR3 amino acid sequence and its V-gene family, and reads without a unique V-gene family were dropped. A later analysis removed 450 to 600 highly shared, low-generation-probability nucleotide sequences to deal with suspected cross-contamination and a sequencing artifact. In a later analysis, a clonal expansion index for each public chain was calculated from normalized within-repertoire ranks of inferred template counts. In a later analysis, generation probabilities were computed with a VDJ recombination model fitted to out-of-frame rearrangements, and the resulting probabilities were checked against IGoR. A later analysis scored TCR-TCR, TCR-HLA and TCR-CMV co-occurrence with hypergeometric tests, applying a repertoire-size bias correction to TCR pairs. To estimate false discovery rates, a later analysis permuted the HLA or CMV assignments 20 times. In a later analysis, co-occurring TCRs were grouped with DBSCAN, and TCRdist sequence similarity was added when clustering was performed within HLA-allele-positive subsets. For co-occurrence clustering, repertoires with fewer than 30,000 or more than 120,000 public chains were excluded, along with roughly 5 repertoires with anomalous nucleotide sharing. TCRdb retrieved this table from immuneACCESS and kept in-frame rearrangements only. Not all clones are present; in checked studies, unresolved V genes account for under half, and no reason is known for the remainder. That table gives V, J and clone size, and the DNA gave D and trimming. The sample table lists some 250,000 clones, about four fifths of them with a count of one. Around 5.4% of the sample is taken by the ten largest.

The cohort comprised under 700 healthy bone marrow donors. Cohort members were all nominally healthy when sampled, although unrecorded immune exposures were likely present. The donor was CMV seropositive and was included in the group of approximately 300 seropositive cohort members. Every donor gave a peripheral blood sample, and the peripheral blood mononuclear cells from that sample were used for TCR beta sequencing. Genomic DNA extraction from the blood cell samples was performed with the Qiagen DNeasy Blood Extraction Kit. Of note for this clone: The clone's antigen remains unknown. No base quality values were provided; no much bigger clone lies one nucleotide off.

This clonotype was obtained from a woman aged 40 to 49 in good health and CMV-seropositive. The chain links TRBV29-1 with TRBJ1-2, with TRBD1 perhaps the D gene, on 6 matching bases. The sequencing input was PBMCs. The DNA sequence reads TGCAGCGTTGAAGGTTTTGGCAGGGGAGATGGCTACACCTTC. Translated, this gives CSVEGFGRGDGYTF.